Listed below are T cell receptor beta chains from one sample, sequenced in a study of CD8 T cells in ankylosing spondylitis. TCRdb itself ran the 5' RACE reads through MiXCR, one entry per CDR3 protein. Among approximately 540,000 distinct CDR3 sequences listed, roughly 13% were seen once. The sequencing sample was made of blood, either unsorted or a sorted T cell fraction (not recorded which). These receptors originate from a male donor with ankylosing spondylitis. Each CDR3 is given with its conserved first and last residue. D genes are given only for firm matches. Expanded clones are given a class, and other clones once, few, many or no size at all.

cdr3_nt cdr3_aa d_call clone_size j_call v_call
TGTGCCAGCAGCCCCGGGGGGTACACCATATATTTT CASSPGGYTIYF NA NA TRBJ1-3 TRBV12-3/TRBV12-4
TGTGCCAGCACCTCACCGGGACAGCGAGACAATGAGCAGTTCTTC CASTSPGQRDNEQFF TRBD1 NA TRBJ2-1 TRBV4-2
TGTGCCAGTAGTAAAACCGGGACAGAGAATTCACCCCTCCACTTT CASSKTGTENSPLHF TRBD1 NA TRBJ1-6 TRBV19
TGTGCCAGCGCCAGGGGAGGGAGCACAGATACGCAGTATTTT CASARGGSTDTQYF NA few TRBJ2-3 TRBV12-3/TRBV12-4
TGCGCCAGCAGCTTTACCGGGACAGGGTATTTTATGAACACTGAAGCTTTCTTT CASSFTGTGYFMNTEAFF TRBD1 few TRBJ1-1 TRBV5-1
TGTGCCAGCAGCTCCGGGACAGGGTTCGAGAATGAGCAGTTCTTC CASSSGTGFENEQFF TRBD1 many TRBJ2-1 TRBV7-9
TGCGCCAGCAGCTTGGAAGGCAGCCCTAACTATGGCTACACCTTC CASSLEGSPNYGYTF NA few TRBJ1-2 TRBV5-1
TGCAGTGCTAGAGTCCTGGCGAAAGAGACCCAGTACTTC CSARVLAKETQYF NA NA TRBJ2-5 TRBV20-1
TGTGCCAGCAAGGGGGGCGCAAACAGAAACACCATATATTTT CASKGGANRNTIYF NA NA TRBJ1-3 TRBV12-3/TRBV12-4
TGTGCCACCAGCAGAGGTGGACAGGGAGGCAATCAGCCCCAGCATTTT CATSRGGQGGNQPQHF TRBD1 few TRBJ1-5 TRBV15
TGTGCCAGCAGCCCTTTAGGGAGGACCTACGAGCAGTACTTC CASSPLGRTYEQYF NA many TRBJ2-7 TRBV7-9
TGTGCCAGCAATTCAGGACTAGCTGAAATCGGGGAGCTGTTTTTT CASNSGLAEIGELFF TRBD2 few TRBJ2-2 TRBV7-2
TGTGCCAGCAGTTACGGCGGGATTCCTCCGGGCGAGCAGTACTTC CASSYGGIPPGEQYF NA few TRBJ2-7 TRBV6-2/TRBV6-3
TGTGCCAGCAGACCTCCGGGGGGCTATGGCGAAGAGACCCAGTACTTC CASRPPGGYGEETQYF NA few TRBJ2-5 TRBV27
TGTGCCAGCAGCCAAGAACGGGGACTACTCACAGATACGCAGTATTTT CASSQERGLLTDTQYF TRBD2 NA TRBJ2-3 TRBV4-2
TGTGCCAGCAGCTACAGGGTTGTTAACACCATATATTTT CASSYRVVNTIYF NA few TRBJ1-3 TRBV7-8
TGTGCCAGCAGTCTGGGGTGGGCGGGACACAATGAGCAGTTCTTC CASSLGWAGHNEQFF NA NA TRBJ2-1 TRBV5-6
TGTGCCACCAGTGATCCCCGGGGGACAGCTCGCAATGAGCAGTTCTTC CATSDPRGTARNEQFF NA few TRBJ2-1 TRBV24-1
TGTGCCAGCTCACAATACAGGGAGAATGAGCAGTTCTTC CASSQYRENEQFF NA NA TRBJ2-1 TRBV18
TGCAGTGCTAGAGTTTTGCGGCCTTGGGGGATTGAAGCTTTCTTT CSARVLRPWGIEAFF NA NA TRBJ1-1 TRBV20-1
TGTGCCAGCGGCCCCGGGACAGGGTGGGACGGGGCCAACGTCCTGACTTTC CASGPGTGWDGANVLTF TRBD1 NA TRBJ2-6 TRBV7-9
TGCAGTGTTAGTGGGGAGGCCAATCAGCCCCAGCATTTT CSVSGEANQPQHF NA NA TRBJ1-5 TRBV20-1
TGTGCCAGCAGGACTAGCGGGAGCGGTGAGCAGTTCTTC CASRTSGSGEQFF TRBD2 NA TRBJ2-1 TRBV12-3/TRBV12-4
TGCGCCAGCAGTGAGTTAAACTCGGCCAACGTCCTGACTTTC CASSELNSANVLTF NA few TRBJ2-6 TRBV10-2
TGCAGTGCTACCCAATTAGCCGGGACTGTCAATGAGCAGTTCTTC CSATQLAGTVNEQFF NA NA TRBJ2-1 TRBV20-1
TGTGCCAGCAGCTCCCATTCCGGGACTGAATATGGCTACACCTTC CASSSHSGTEYGYTF NA NA TRBJ1-2 TRBV7-2
TGTGCCAGCAGCTTGGCGAGGGGGCGCCAATATGGCTACACCTTC CASSLARGRQYGYTF TRBD1 NA TRBJ1-2 TRBV7-9
TGCAGTGCTCACACCCGAGTAGCGGGATACGAGCAGTACTTC CSAHTRVAGYEQYF TRBD2 NA TRBJ2-7 TRBV20-1
TGCGCCAGCAGTGAGGGAGGGGACAGGGGGTCCTCTGAAGCTTTCTTT CASSEGGDRGSSEAFF TRBD1 NA TRBJ1-1 TRBV10-2
TGCGCCAGCAGTTCACTAGCGGAAGAGACCCAGTACTTC CASSSLAEETQYF TRBD2 many TRBJ2-5 TRBV5-1
TGTGCCAGCAGCCGCGGACTAAACCAAGAGACCCAGTACTTC CASSRGLNQETQYF NA few TRBJ2-5 TRBV11-2
TGCGCCAGCAGCTTGGTTGTTGGGAGCACTGAAGCTTTCTTT CASSLVVGSTEAFF NA NA TRBJ1-1 TRBV5-1
TGCAGTGCTAGTTTACAGATTGGAGATACGCAGTATTTT CSASLQIGDTQYF NA few TRBJ2-3 TRBV20-1
TGTGCCAGCAGCCCCCCAACTCGGCGGGCTGAAGCTTTCTTT CASSPPTRRAEAFF NA few TRBJ1-1 TRBV11-2
TGCAGTGCTCCTATAAGGATTAGCGGGACATACAATGAGCAGTTCTTC CSAPIRISGTYNEQFF TRBD2 few TRBJ2-1 TRBV20-1
TGCGCCAGCAGCCAAGATCCGTCCGGACGCCCGGGAAGCACAGATACGCAGTATTTT CASSQDPSGRPGSTDTQYF NA NA TRBJ2-3 TRBV4-1
TGCAGTGCTAGCCTGACAGGCGGTGGAAACACCATATATTTT CSASLTGGGNTIYF NA few TRBJ1-3 TRBV20-1
TGCGCCAGCAGCTCCTCGACAGGGGAATTGAATGAAGCTTTCTTT CASSSSTGELNEAFF TRBD1 NA TRBJ1-1 TRBV5-1
TGTGCCAGCAGCACCCGGGACAGCCCGGAGAATGAGCAGTTCTTC CASSTRDSPENEQFF TRBD1 few TRBJ2-1 TRBV7-6
TGTGCCAGCAGCTTGGGGGATAGTGGCACAGATACGCAGTATTTT CASSLGDSGTDTQYF NA many TRBJ2-3 TRBV7-9
TGTGCCACAAAAACAGGTTTCTCTGGGGCCAACGTCCTGACTTTC CATKTGFSGANVLTF NA NA TRBJ2-6 TRBV6-1
TGTGCCAGCTCACTATCAAAAAACTTGAACACCGGGGAGCTGTTTTTT CASSLSKNLNTGELFF NA few TRBJ2-2 TRBV18
TGTGCCAGCAGCGATCCCCACTCGTATACGCAGTATTTT CASSDPHSYTQYF NA NA TRBJ2-3 TRBV6-1
TGCGCCAGCAGCTTCGTAGACGGTGCCTACGAGCAGTACTTC CASSFVDGAYEQYF NA NA TRBJ2-7 TRBV5-1
TGTGCCAGTCTTCCGGGACAGGGGAGCACCGGGGAGCTGTTTTTT CASLPGQGSTGELFF TRBD1 many TRBJ2-2 TRBV12-3/TRBV12-4
TGTGCCTGGAGTGTACCCGGGAGTTACGAGCAGTACTTC CAWSVPGSYEQYF NA NA TRBJ2-7 TRBV30
TGTGCCAGCAGCTCCTCCGGCTGGGGAATAGGGCGGAATGAGCAGTTCTTC CASSSSGWGIGRNEQFF NA NA TRBJ2-1 TRBV7-8
TGTGCCAGCAGCTCAGGGACAGGGGACAATGAGCAGTTCTTC CASSSGTGDNEQFF TRBD1 many TRBJ2-1 TRBV7-9
TGTGCCAGCAGCTTAGTGGTAGCGGGCAATGAGCAGTTCTTC CASSLVVAGNEQFF TRBD2 many TRBJ2-1 TRBV7-9
TGTGCCAGCAGCTCCCAAACCTCCAATCAGCCCCAGCATTTT CASSSQTSNQPQHF NA NA TRBJ1-5 TRBV5-5
TGCAGTGCTAGGGATTCGGCTAGCGGGAGCCATGAGCAGTTCTTC CSARDSASGSHEQFF TRBD2 NA TRBJ2-1 TRBV20-1
TGTGCCACCAGCACCGGACAAGGGAGAAAGACCCAGTACTTC CATSTGQGRKTQYF NA few TRBJ2-5 TRBV15
TGTGCCAGCAGCTCCCCCGCTCGTGAGCAGTTCTTC CASSSPAREQFF NA few TRBJ2-1 TRBV5-6
TGCGCCAGCAGTACAGCGGGGTTACCTGACGAGCAGTACTTC CASSTAGLPDEQYF TRBD2 few TRBJ2-7 TRBV4-1
TGTGCCACCAGTAAATACCAAGAGACCCAGTACTTC CATSKYQETQYF NA many TRBJ2-5 TRBV24-1
TGTGCCGTCAGGGGCTCTATGGACGGGGAGCTGTTTTTT CAVRGSMDGELFF NA few TRBJ2-2 TRBV2
TGTGCCAGCAGTCCCCGGGTGACAGGGACTATGAACACTGAAGCTTTCTTT CASSPRVTGTMNTEAFF TRBD1 few TRBJ1-1 TRBV27
TGTGCCACCAGCAGAGATTCATTCAATTCACCCCTCCACTTT CATSRDSFNSPLHF NA few TRBJ1-6 TRBV15
TGTGCCAGCAGGAGGGGGCAGAACCAAAACACCATATATTTT CASRRGQNQNTIYF TRBD1 NA TRBJ1-3 TRBV2
TGCGCCAGCAGCTTTTTCCCGGGACAGGGGGCCGGTGGCTACACCTTC CASSFFPGQGAGGYTF TRBD1 many TRBJ1-2 TRBV5-1